The 27 T cell receptor beta chains below all came from one sample that was sequenced in a study of PD-L1 blockade in urothelial cancer. The assay was immunoSEQ multiplex PCR, and TCRdb's table has in-frame clones only and misses some. The top ten clones hold about 1% of a sample with 85,000 to 95,000 clones, 89% of them seen once. Time point: pretreatment peripheral blood. The sequencing used PBMCs, collected around atezolizumab (anti-PD-L1) treatment. The source is a woman of 80 years or more with urothelial cancer.

J is TRBJ1-5 and V is TRBV5-1; D may be TRBD1 (5 bases). V shed 0 bases and J shed 2 bases, with 9 bases lying between them. Germline V gene sequence: CDR1 SGHRS, CDR2 YFSETQ. The CDR3 length is 15 residues. CDR3 loop: CASSLGPGGNQPQHF. The CDR3 DNA reads as TGCGCCAGCAGCTTGGGTCCGGGGGGCAATCAGCCCCAGCATTTT.

The genes are TRBV12-5 and TRBJ1-2; D ambiguous. The V gene lost 3 bases and the J gene lost 4 bases, with 6 bases spanning the gap. The germline gives CDR1 LGHNT, CDR2 FRNRAP. The CDR3 has 12 residues. This CDR3 reads CASGFRGYGYTF. The CDR3 DNA follows: TGTGCTAGTGGTTTTCGGGGCTATGGCTACACCTTC.

The chain employs TRBV7-2 and TRBJ1-5, with 8 bases that match TRBD1. This CDR3 region has 15 residues. With 4 bases clipped from V and 6 bases from J, the junction kept 8 bases outside the gene matches. Germline values: CDR1 SGHTA, CDR2 FQGNSA. Here the CDR3 reads CASSSWTGKGQPQHF. The CDR3 DNA follows: TGTGCCAGCAGCTCCTGGACAGGGAAAGGTCAGCCCCAGCATTTT.

This chain links TRBV9 with TRBJ1-2, with 7 bases matching TRBD1. V lost 2 bases and J lost 1; bases outside the gene matches: 5. Germline CDR1 reads SGDLS; CDR2 reads YYNGEE. The CDR3 is made up of 15 amino acids. CDR3 bases: TGTGCCAGCAGCGTGAGATGGGACAGTAACTATGGCTACACCTTC. It is translated as CASSVRWDSNYGYTF.

V and J are TRBV5-1 and TRBJ1-2; D might be TRBD1 (5 bases). With 0 bases removed from V and 3 bases from J, the gap between germline ends came to 9 bases. CDR1 is SGHRS, CDR2 YFSETQ, per germline. CDR3 length: 14 residues. The CDR3 reads CASSLESGDYGYTF. The CDR3 region has the DNA TGCGCCAGCAGCTTGGAATCGGGGGACTATGGCTACACCTTC.

The chain carries TRBV25-1 and TRBJ2-2; 10 bases fit TRBD2. Germline loops: CDR1 MGHDK, CDR2 SYGVNS. With 5 bases clipped from V and 2 bases from J, the junction kept 5 bases outside the gene matches. The CDR3 contains 16 residues. CDR3 sequence: CASSLAGGLNTGELFF. In DNA, the CDR3 is TGTGCCAGCAGTTTAGCGGGAGGCCTTAACACCGGGGAGCTGTTTTTT. The full variable domain, with the rest looked up from reference TRBV25-1 and TRBJ2-2, is EADIYQTPRYLVIGTGKKITLECSQTMGHDKMYWYQQDPGMELHLIHYSYGVNSTEKGDLSSESTVSRIRTEHFPLTLESARPSHTSQYLCASSLAGGLNTGELFFGEGSRLTVL.

This clone was seen a handful of times. The chain carries TRBV5-1 and TRBJ1-5; D gene uncertain. CDR3 length: 13 residues. V was clipped by 0 bases and J by 10 bases, with 11 bases between them. The germline V gene has CDR1 SGHRS and CDR2 YFSETQ. This chain's CDR3 is CASSLDRSGPQHF. CDR3 bases: TGCGCCAGCAGCTTGGATCGATCGGGACCCCAGCATTTT.

The chain carries TRBV7-9 and TRBJ2-3; a possible D gene is TRBD2 (7 bases). V was pared by 10 bases and J by 3 bases, with 20 bases between. The CDR3 runs 15 residues. Germline lookup yields CDR1 SEHNR and CDR2 FQNEAQ (reference sequence). CDR3 DNA: TGTGCCACCGGGGAGGGACATCCTGGGACAGATACGCAGTATTTT. Translation: CATGEGHPGTDTQYF.

CDR3 in DNA: TGTGCCATCAGTGTACAGGGATCTAAGGAGCCCCAGCATTTT. This gives the protein CAISVQGSKEPQHF. The chain is built from TRBV10-3 and TRBJ1-5; possible D gene TRBD1, 6 bases. The CDR3 is 14 amino acids. V was shortened by 4 bases and J by 8 bases, with 15 bases between the two germline ends. Germline CDR1 and CDR2: ENHRY and SYGVKD.

The chain links TRBV7-8 to TRBJ2-7; the match to TRBD1 covers 7 bases. The CDR3 has 15 residues. After removal of 5 bases from V and 3 bases from J, the junction contained 10 bases not matched to a gene. Looked up from germline, CDR1 is SGHVS and CDR2 is FQNEAQ. The CDR3 here is CASSQPRQGLYEQYF. The CDR3, as DNA: TGTGCCAGCAGCCAACCTCGACAGGGCCTCTACGAGCAGTACTTC.

V is TRBV27 and J is TRBJ2-7, with a possible D match to TRBD2 (7 bases). Germline lookup yields CDR1 MNHEY and CDR2 SMNVEV (reference sequence). V was pared by 5 bases and J by 1 base, with 18 bases between. This CDR3 spans 16 amino acids. The CDR3, as DNA: TGTGCCAGCAGTCCCCGGATAGGGGGAGGGTCCTACGAGCAGTACTTC. Protein: CASSPRIGGGSYEQYF.

The chain links TRBV28 to TRBJ1-1, with D perhaps TRBD1 (5 bases). The CDR3 is made up of 15 amino acids. V lost 6 bases, J lost 10 bases, and 24 bases lay in between. Germline V CDR1 and CDR2: MDHEN, SYDVKM. In DNA, the CDR3 is TGTGCCAGCAGCAGCGGGGGTACGGGGGGTTGGGTAGCTTTCTTT. It specifies CASSSGGTGGWVAFF. Combining the CDR3 with reference TRBV28 and TRBJ1-1 gives the whole variable domain DVKVTQSSRYLVKRTGEKVFLECVQDMDHENMFWYRQDPGLGLRLIYFSYDVKMKEKGDIPEGYSVSREKKERFSLILESASTNQTSMYLCASSSGGTGGWVAFFGQGTRLTVV.

The V and J genes are TRBV13 and TRBJ2-7; a weak D match, TRBD1 (6 bases). Trimming shortened V by 5 bases and J by 6 bases, and 14 bases separated the two germline ends. The CDR3 contains 13 residues. Germline assignment: CDR1 PRHDT and CDR2 FYEKMQ (reference sequence). The CDR3: CASSPRGGGEQYF. The CDR3 DNA follows: TGTGCCAGCAGCCCCCGTGGGGGCGGCGAGCAGTACTTC.

The chain employs TRBV7-8 and TRBJ2-1, with TRBD2 as a possible D gene (6 bases). The V end was cut by 3 bases, the J end by 2 bases, with 11 bases between. CDR3 length: 15 amino acids. The germline gives CDR1 SGHVS, CDR2 FQNEAQ. CDR3 residues: CASSFVREAYNEQFF. The DNA of the CDR3 is TGTGCCAGCAGCTTCGTCAGGGAGGCCTACAATGAGCAGTTCTTC.

This sequence joins TRBV7-2 and TRBJ2-7; D is perhaps TRBD2 (6 bases). V was clipped by 1 base and J by 3 bases, with 16 bases between them. Germline V lookup: CDR1 SGHTA, CDR2 FQGNSA. The CDR3 is 16 amino acids. The CDR3 region is CASSLDLGTGDYEQYF. CDR3 bases: TGTGCCAGCAGCTTAGATTTGGGGACTGGAGACTACGAGCAGTACTTC.

The chain has TRBV28 and TRBJ1-4; no firm D call. The CDR3 extends over 17 amino acids. Germline-derived CDR1 and CDR2 are MDHEN and SYDVKM. Trimming took off 1 base at V and 0 bases at J, with 12 bases between the two ends. The CDR3 protein is CASSLSPFGATNEKLFF. CDR3 nucleotide sequence: TGTGCCAGCAGTTTATCCCCGTTCGGTGCAACTAATGAAAAACTGTTTTTT.

The CDR3 loop reads CASGAASGSGKDTQYF. CDR3 nucleotides: TGTGCCAGCGGAGCGGCTAGCGGGAGTGGCAAAGATACGCAGTATTTT. V is TRBV18 and J is TRBJ2-3, with TRBD2 identical over 10 bases. Germline V gene sequence: CDR1 KGHSH, CDR2 LQKENI. V lost 8 bases and J lost 5; bases outside the gene matches: 13. The CDR3 runs 16 residues. Drawing the rest from reference TRBV18 and TRBJ2-3, the complete variable domain is NAGVMQNPRHLVRRRGQEARLRCSPMKGHSHVYWYRQLPEEGLKFMVYLQKENIIDESGMPKERFSAEFPKEGPSILRIQQVVRGDSAAYFCASGAASGSGKDTQYFGPGTRLTVL.

This clone appeared once. CDR3 amino acids: CASGLQGGGELFF. The DNA for the CDR3 is TGTGCTAGTGGTTTGCAGGGGGGCGGGGAGCTGTTTTTT. The genes are TRBV12-5 and TRBJ2-2, with D perhaps TRBD1 (7 bases). The CDR3 totals 13 residues. Deletions cut 2 bases from V and 7 bases from J, with 8 bases between. CDR1 is LGHNT, CDR2 FRNRAP, per germline.

The chain carries TRBV27 and TRBJ2-7, with 7 bases lining up with TRBD2. After removal of 6 bases from V and 6 bases from J, the junction contained 5 bases not matched to a gene. Per germline, CDR1 MNHEY and CDR2 SMNVEV (reference sequence). This CDR3 is 12 amino acids long. This CDR3 reads CASSRWGGEQYF. In nucleotides, the CDR3 is TGTGCCAGCAGCCGATGGGGGGGCGAGCAGTACTTC.

DNA for the CDR3: TGTGCCAGCAGCCCCCACCCGCGAGACAGTATGTGTCAGCCCCAGCATTTT. It is translated as CASSPHPRDSMCQPQHF. The rearrangement joins TRBV21-1 to TRBJ1-5; the table's D call TRBD1 went unverified against the DNA. TRBV21-1 constitutes a pseudogene. The CDR3 covers 17 residues.

The chain recombines TRBV29-1 with TRBJ2-5; D gene ambiguous. CDR1 and CDR2 (germline): SQVTM, ANQGSEA. CDR3 length equals 11 residues. Trimming removed 4 bases at V and 5 bases at J, with 8 bases between. The CDR3 here is CSVVRRETQYF. In DNA form, the CDR3 reads TGCAGCGTTGTGCGTCGCGAGACCCAGTACTTC.

The chain recombines TRBV28 with TRBJ1-3; possible D gene TRBD1, 5 bases. This CDR3 is built from 15 residues. Per germline, CDR1 MDHEN and CDR2 SYDVKM. V was pared by 8 bases and J by 4 bases, with 18 bases between. CDR3 sequence: CASWDGPQGGNTIYF. The CDR3 bases are TGTGCCAGCTGGGATGGACCCCAGGGCGGAAACACCATATATTTT.

The chain carries TRBV18 and TRBJ1-2; 8 bases are a match to TRBD1. CDR3 length equals 13 residues. Trimming cost V 3 bases and J 9 bases; bases outside gene matches: 6. Germline lookup yields CDR1 KGHSH and CDR2 LQKENI. The CDR3 DNA sequence: TGTGCCAGCTCACCTGGACAGGGCGCGAGCTACACCTTC. Translating it yields CASSPGQGASYTF.

This clone came up a few times. As DNA, the CDR3 is TGTGCCAGTAGTATCGGGGGTGGTGATCAGCCCCAGCATTTT. It codes for CASSIGGGDQPQHF. The chain has TRBV19 and TRBJ1-5, with D possibly matching TRBD1 (5 bases). This CDR3 spans 14 amino acids. From germline, CDR1 is LNHDA and CDR2 SQIVND (reference sequence). Trimming removed 3 bases from V and 5 bases from J, with 11 bases in between.

The chain recombines TRBV21-1 with TRBJ2-2; the listed D gene, TRBD2, was not tested against the DNA. TRBV21-1 corresponds to a pseudogene. The CDR3 loop spans 13 amino acids. In DNA form, the CDR3 reads TGTGCCAGCTCATTAAGCCGGGGCGGGGAGCTGTTTTTT. As protein: CASSLSRGGELFF.

The chain recombines TRBV7-8 with TRBJ2-1; TRBD2 matches 16 bases. The CDR3 covers 19 residues. The germline CDR1 and CDR2 sequences are SGHVS and FQNEAQ. The J segment lost 6 bases and the V segment lost 1 base, leaving 9 bases of the junction unmatched. The CDR3 spells CASSLEPGLAGGPSNEQFF. The CDR3 DNA reads TGTGCCAGCAGCTTAGAACCGGGACTAGCGGGAGGGCCGAGCAATGAGCAGTTCTTC.

As DNA, the CDR3 is TGTGCCTGGAGTAAGGGGCAGGGTGACACTGAAGCTTTCTTT. The encoded protein is CAWSKGQGDTEAFF. The gene calls are TRBV30 and TRBJ1-1; D might be TRBD1 (5 bases). CDR1 is GTSNPN and CDR2 is SVGIG in the germline V gene (reference sequence). The germline V and J ends were trimmed by 2 bases and 3 bases, with 13 bases remaining between them. CDR3 size: 14 residues.